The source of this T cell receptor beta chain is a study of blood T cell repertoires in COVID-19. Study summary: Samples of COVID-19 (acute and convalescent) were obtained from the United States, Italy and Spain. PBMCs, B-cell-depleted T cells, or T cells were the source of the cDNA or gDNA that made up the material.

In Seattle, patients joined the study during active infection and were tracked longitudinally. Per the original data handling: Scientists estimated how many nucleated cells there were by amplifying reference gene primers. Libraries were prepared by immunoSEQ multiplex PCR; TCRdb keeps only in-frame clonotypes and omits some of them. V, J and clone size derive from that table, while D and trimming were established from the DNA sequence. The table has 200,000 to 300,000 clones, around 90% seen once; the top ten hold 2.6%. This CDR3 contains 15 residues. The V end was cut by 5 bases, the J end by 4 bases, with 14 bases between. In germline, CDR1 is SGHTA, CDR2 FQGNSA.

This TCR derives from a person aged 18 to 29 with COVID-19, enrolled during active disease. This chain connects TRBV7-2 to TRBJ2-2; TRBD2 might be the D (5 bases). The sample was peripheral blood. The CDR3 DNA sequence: TGTGCCAGCAGCCCGGACTTTCCTGGCACCGGGGAGCTGTTTTTT. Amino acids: CASSPDFPGTGELFF.